The entry below describes one T cell receptor (beta chain). The sample holds a few counts of this clonotype. The antigen this receptor binds is unknown. No much larger clonotype is one base removed from it; base qualities were not supplied. For repertoire sequencing, TCR beta CDR3 regions were amplified from RNA transcripts. The first round was an RT-PCR using HTBI primers with the Qiagen OneStep RT-PCR kit, and this first round was followed by a second-round multiplex PCR, then size selection and purification. Libraries were sequenced on an Illumina HiSeq2000 using paired-end 100 bp reads. Concerning the study's data processing: SOAPnuke was used to process the reads, throwing out any read that had adapters, had uncalled bases, had a mean Phred below 15, or lacked an exact constant-primer or identifier match. High-quality paired reads were merged with COPE v1.2.5. Clonotypes were defined as unique nucleotide sequences and were aligned to IMGT TRB V, D and J references using MiTCR v1.1. Analysis was restricted to V-J combinations with a frequency above 0.0001, which covered roughly 99% of repertoires. For each V-J combination, a TCR clonal expansion and chaos score was defined as F50 clonal expansion divided by the chaos observed in the TCRdist matrix. Welch's t-statistics and random forest were used to reduce the features to about twelve V-J combinations, which were then used as input to a naive Bayes classifier. Thyroid-blood repertoire similarity was quantified with the Morisita-Horn index. TCRdb passed the public sequencing reads through fastp at Q25 and MiXCR, retaining productive beta sequences. Here each entry gathers all rows of one CDR3 protein and keeps the most common genes and DNA. The V and J calls and clone size come from TCRdb's table, not from the authors' own analysis. Present in this sample are 500,000 to 800,000 distinct CDR3 sequences, roughly two fifths of which were seen just once. 3% to 3.5% of the sample rests with the top ten.

Ophthalmopathy patients had moderately to severely active disease, Clinical Activity Score of at least 3, NOSPECS grade of at least 4, and disease duration under 3 months. Anyone with other autoimmune diseases, uncontrolled infections, pregnancy or lactation was excluded from the study. Clinical symptoms, serum thyroxine, TRAb, thyroid ultrasound and orbital computed tomography formed the basis of the diagnosis. Using Ficoll-Paque density gradient centrifugation, PBMCs were isolated from roughly 9.2 ml of fresh peripheral blood. Trizol reagent was used to extract the total RNA, and its quality was then checked on an Agilent 2100 Bioanalyzer. This sample was included in a study of Graves' ophthalmopathy and Graves' hyperthyroidism (dated by TCRdb to between 2018 and 2020). Describing the broader study: Peripheral blood samples were taken at the time of initial diagnosis, before any treatment was given. To tell Graves' ophthalmopathy apart from Graves' hyperthyroidism, and to predict which patients would progress to ophthalmopathy, the study relied on TCR beta repertoire signatures. In total, 135 blood samples were TCR-sequenced: around 42 ophthalmopathy, some 80 hyperthyroidism and some 17 hyperthyroidism-to-ophthalmopathy patients. To explore V-J signatures distinguishing ophthalmopathy from hyperthyroidism, a discovery set of about a hundred patients (43 ophthalmopathy, some 55 stable hyperthyroidism) was enrolled. An independent validation cohort was composed of fewer than 20 hyperthyroidism patients and 17 patients who later progressed from hyperthyroidism to ophthalmopathy. In several hyperthyroidism patients, the T-cell repertoires found in thyroid tissue were compared with those found in blood. After sampling, hyperthyroidism patients received methimazole starting at 30 mg daily, and ophthalmopathy patients received high-dose intravenous methylprednisolone. General findings and caveats noted by the study authors: Most expanded thyroid clonotypes with a frequency above 0.001 also appeared in blood, which suggests that blood repertoires may reflect the immune response in the thyroid. Sample size was not statistically predetermined, and group allocation was not concealed from the investigators. In cross-validation, the 13-signature model distinguished ophthalmopathy from stable hyperthyroidism with about 89% sensitivity and about 81% specificity, while in the test set the corresponding values were approximately 80% and 75%. In validation, the model predicted ophthalmopathy progression with about 71% sensitivity and 72.22% specificity; some twelve predicted patients were CT-confirmed with GO in a median of about 6.1 months.

The CDR3 goes from the cysteine to the phenylalanine over 13 residues. Of the read, only the CDR3 DNA is kept; its 39 bases are in frame from base 1. V is reduced by 4 bases and J by 8 bases, leaving a spacing of 14 bases between them. Sequenced input: peripheral blood. The sequence came from an adult man with Graves' ophthalmopathy. The sequence joins TRBV12-3 or TRBV12-4 to TRBJ1-2, and TRBD1 may be the D gene, going by 6 matching bases. The CDR3 region has the sequence CASSWGGAGGYTF. The bases read TGTGCCAGCAGTTGGGGGGGGGCTGGGGGCTACACCTTC.